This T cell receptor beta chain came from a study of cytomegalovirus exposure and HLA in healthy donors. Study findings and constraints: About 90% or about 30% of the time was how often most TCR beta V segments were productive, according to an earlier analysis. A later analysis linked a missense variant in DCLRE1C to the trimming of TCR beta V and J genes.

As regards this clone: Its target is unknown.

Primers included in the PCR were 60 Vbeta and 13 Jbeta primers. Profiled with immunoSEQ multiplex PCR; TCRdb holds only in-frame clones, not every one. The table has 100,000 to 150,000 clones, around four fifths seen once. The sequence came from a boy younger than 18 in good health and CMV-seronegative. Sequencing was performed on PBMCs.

The CDR3 DNA follows: TGCGCCAGCAGCCCTCCTCGACAGGGGCAACTCTCCTACAATGAGCAGTTCTTC. This encodes CASSPPRQGQLSYNEQFF. This chain joins TRBV4-3 and TRBJ2-1; 8 bases fit TRBD1. Germline CDR1 reads LGHNA; CDR2 reads YSLEER. This CDR3 comprises 18 residues. Trimming took 4 bases from V and 0 from J; bases not matched to a gene: 11.